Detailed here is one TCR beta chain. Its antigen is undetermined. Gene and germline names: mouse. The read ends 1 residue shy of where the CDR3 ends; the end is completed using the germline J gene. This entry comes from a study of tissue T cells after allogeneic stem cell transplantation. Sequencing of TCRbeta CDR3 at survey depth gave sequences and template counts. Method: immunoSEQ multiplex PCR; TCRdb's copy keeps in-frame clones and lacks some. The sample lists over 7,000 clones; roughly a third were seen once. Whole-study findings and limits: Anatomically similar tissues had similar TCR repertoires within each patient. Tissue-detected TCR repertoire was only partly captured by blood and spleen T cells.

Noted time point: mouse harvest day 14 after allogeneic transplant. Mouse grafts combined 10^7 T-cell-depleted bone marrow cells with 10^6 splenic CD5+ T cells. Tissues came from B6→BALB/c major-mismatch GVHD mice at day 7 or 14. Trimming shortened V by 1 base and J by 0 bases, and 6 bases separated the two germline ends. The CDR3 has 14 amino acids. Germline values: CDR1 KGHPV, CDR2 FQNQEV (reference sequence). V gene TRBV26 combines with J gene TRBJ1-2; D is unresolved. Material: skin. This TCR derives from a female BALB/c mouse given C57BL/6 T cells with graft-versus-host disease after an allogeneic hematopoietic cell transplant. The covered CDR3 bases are TGTGCCAGCAGTCTGTACCACTCAAACTCCGACTACACC. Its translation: CASSLYHSNSDYT. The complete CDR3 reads CASSLYHSNSDYTF.